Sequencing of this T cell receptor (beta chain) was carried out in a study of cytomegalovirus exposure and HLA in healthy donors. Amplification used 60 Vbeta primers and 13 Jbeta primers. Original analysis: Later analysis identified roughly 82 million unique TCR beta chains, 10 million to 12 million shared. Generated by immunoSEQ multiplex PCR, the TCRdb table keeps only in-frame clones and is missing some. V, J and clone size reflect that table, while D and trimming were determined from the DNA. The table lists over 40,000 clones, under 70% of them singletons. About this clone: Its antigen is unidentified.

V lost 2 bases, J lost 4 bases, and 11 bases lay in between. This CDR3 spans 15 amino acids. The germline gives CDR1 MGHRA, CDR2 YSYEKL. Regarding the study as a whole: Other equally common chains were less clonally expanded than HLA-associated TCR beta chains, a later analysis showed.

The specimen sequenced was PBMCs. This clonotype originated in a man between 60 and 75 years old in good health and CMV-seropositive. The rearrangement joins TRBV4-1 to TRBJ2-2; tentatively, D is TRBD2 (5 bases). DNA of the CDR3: TGCGCCAGCAGCCAACATGCAACTAGCACCGGGGAGCTGTTTTTT. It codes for CASSQHATSTGELFF.